This paragraph covers one T cell receptor beta chain sequence. Relative to the germline gene, one junction end is altered; a read error may explain this. The template was genomic DNA from peripheral blood, not RNA. Germline CDR1 reads DFQATT; CDR2 reads SNEGSKA (reference sequence). The CDR3 has 14 amino acids. The data are from a study of T cell repertoires in aging, cancer and after chemotherapy. Rearranged V-D-J TRB sequences were amplified with a mixed TRB-A/B primer pool. From the multiplex PCR reads, TCRdb called clonotypes with MiXCR, one entry per CDR3 protein. The repertoire holds around 4,600 distinct CDR3 sequences, with 25% to 35% as singletons.

Sequenced input: blood. The clonotype originates from a human donor in good health. The V call is TRBV20-1, the J call TRBJ2-5; 7 bases align to TRBD1. CDR3 bases: TGCAGTGCGAGAGGACAGGCACGCCAAGAGACCCAGTACTTC. It translates to CSARGQARQETQYF.